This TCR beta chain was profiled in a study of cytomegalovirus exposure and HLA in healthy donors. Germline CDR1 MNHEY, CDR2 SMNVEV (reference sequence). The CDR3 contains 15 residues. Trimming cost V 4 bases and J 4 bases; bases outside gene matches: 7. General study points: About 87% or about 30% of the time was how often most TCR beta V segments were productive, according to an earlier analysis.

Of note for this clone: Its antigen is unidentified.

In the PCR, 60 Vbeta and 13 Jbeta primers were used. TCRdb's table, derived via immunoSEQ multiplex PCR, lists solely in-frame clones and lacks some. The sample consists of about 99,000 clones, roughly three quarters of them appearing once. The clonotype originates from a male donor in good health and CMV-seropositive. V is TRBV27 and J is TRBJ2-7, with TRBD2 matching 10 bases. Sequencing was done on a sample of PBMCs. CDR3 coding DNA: TGTGCCAGCAGTTCTCTAGCGGGGGAAACGTACGAGCAGTACTTC. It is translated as CASSSLAGETYEQYF.